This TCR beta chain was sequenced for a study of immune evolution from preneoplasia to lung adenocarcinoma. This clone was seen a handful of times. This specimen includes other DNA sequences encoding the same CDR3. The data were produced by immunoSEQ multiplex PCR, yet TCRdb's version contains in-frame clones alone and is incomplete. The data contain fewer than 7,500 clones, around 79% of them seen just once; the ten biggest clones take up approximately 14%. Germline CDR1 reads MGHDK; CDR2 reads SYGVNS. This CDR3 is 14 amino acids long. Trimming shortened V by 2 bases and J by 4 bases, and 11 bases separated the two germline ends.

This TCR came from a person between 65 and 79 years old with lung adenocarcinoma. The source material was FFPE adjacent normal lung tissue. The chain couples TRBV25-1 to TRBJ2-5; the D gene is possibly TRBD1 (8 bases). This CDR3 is CASSETGGGETQYF. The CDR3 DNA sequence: TGTGCCAGCAGTGAAACAGGGGGGGGAGAGACCCAGTACTTC.